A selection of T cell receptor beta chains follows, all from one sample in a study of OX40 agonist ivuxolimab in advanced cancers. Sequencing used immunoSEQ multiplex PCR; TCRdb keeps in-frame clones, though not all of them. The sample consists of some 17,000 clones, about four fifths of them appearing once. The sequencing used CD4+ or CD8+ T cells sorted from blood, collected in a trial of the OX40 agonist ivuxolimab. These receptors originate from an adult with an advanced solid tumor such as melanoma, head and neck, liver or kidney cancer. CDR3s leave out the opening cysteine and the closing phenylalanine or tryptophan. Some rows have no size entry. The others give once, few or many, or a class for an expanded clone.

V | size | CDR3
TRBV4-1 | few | ASSQDSAGTEAF
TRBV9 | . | ASSVGGGSDMQY
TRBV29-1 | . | SVERGSSYEQY
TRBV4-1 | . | ASSRGRDEQY
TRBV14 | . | ASSQGAGAPVHQPQH
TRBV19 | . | ASSPPGATEAF
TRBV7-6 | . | ASSSLQGTDTKGEQF
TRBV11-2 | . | ASSTRASPGETQY
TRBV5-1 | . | ASSLEGRYSEKLF
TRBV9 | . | ASSEGPYTYGYT
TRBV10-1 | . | ASGDSYEQY
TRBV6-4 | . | ASSDRAEDTQY
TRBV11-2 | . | ASSLAPSGMKTQY
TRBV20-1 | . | SAYRVNEQF
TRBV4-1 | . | ASSPLGDTQY
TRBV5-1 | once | ASSTDIGELF
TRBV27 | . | ASAFSQGPGANVLT
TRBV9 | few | ASSGGFADTQY
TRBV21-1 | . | ASSKSRLAGAGTDTQY
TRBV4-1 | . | ASSREGVSGNTIY
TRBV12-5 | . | ASGFNLAGPNTGELF
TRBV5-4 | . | ASSLDGLTGRYGYT
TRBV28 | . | ASSSGTDPYEQY
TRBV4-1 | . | ASSQGSGRAYEQY
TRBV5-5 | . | ASSLSQNNQPQH
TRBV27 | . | ASSARGGVLGYT
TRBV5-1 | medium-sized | ASSTGRSYNEQF
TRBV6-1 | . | ASSHRGGYGYT
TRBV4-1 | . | ASSQGPGTEALGYT
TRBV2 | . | ASRGGVEQF
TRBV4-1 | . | ASSHPDARAF
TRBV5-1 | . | ASSLDLSVGSGYT
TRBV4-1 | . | ASSPTPGPPDTEAF
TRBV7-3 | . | ASSFGGDTEAF
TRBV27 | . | ASSIIRGANEQF
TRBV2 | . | ASSEAWTEAF